The rows below give T cell receptor beta chains drawn from one sample of a study of OX40 agonist ivuxolimab in advanced cancers. Method: immunoSEQ multiplex PCR; TCRdb's copy keeps in-frame clones and lacks some. The data show some 62,000 clones, with 75% to 95% seen just once and 9.5% to 15% held by the top ten. Sequencing was performed on CD4+ or CD8+ T cells sorted from blood, taken in a trial of the OX40 agonist ivuxolimab. The receptors originated from an adult with an advanced solid tumor such as melanoma, head and neck, liver or kidney cancer. Both conserved end residues are part of each CDR3. D genes are given only for firm matches. Size values are once, few and many counts, or a class for expanded clones, and some rows have none.

D	length	V	size	J	DNA	CDR3
NA	13	TRBV5-4	NA	TRBJ2-1	TGTGCCAGCAGGCCCGGGACTCAGAGGGAGCAGTTCTTC	CASRPGTQREQFF
NA	10	TRBV27	once	TRBJ2-1	TGTGCCAGCGGCTACAATGAGCAGTTCTTC	CASGYNEQFF
NA	15	TRBV4-1	NA	TRBJ1-2	TGCGCCAGCAGCCAAACGGGCGGTGGGGGCTATGGCTACACCTTC	CASSQTGGGGYGYTF
NA	15	TRBV28	NA	TRBJ2-5	TGTGCCAGCAGTTTAAGGACTCAGTACCAAGAGACCCAGTACTTC	CASSLRTQYQETQYF
NA	11	TRBV6-1	once	TRBJ2-7	TGTGCCAGCAGTTACATGGAGGAGCAGTACTTC	CASSYMEEQYF
TRBD1	15	TRBV6-5	NA	TRBJ2-7	TGTGCCAGCAGTTACTCCGGGACAGGTTTCTACGAGCAGTACTTC	CASSYSGTGFYEQYF
NA	18	TRBV10-1	NA	TRBJ2-3	TGCGCCAGCAGTGTTACTGCTTTTAGTGGGGCCCCCACAGATACGCAGTATTTT	CASSVTAFSGAPTDTQYF
NA	11	TRBV5-1	NA	TRBJ2-7	TGTGCCAGCAGCGCCTCCTACGAGCAGTACTTC	CASSASYEQYF
NA	18	TRBV29-1	NA	TRBJ2-6	TGCAGCGTTGAAGATATAAAGGGGGTGCACTCTGGGGCCAACGTCCTGACTTTC	CSVEDIKGVHSGANVLTF
TRBD2	17	TRBV29-1	NA	TRBJ2-1	TGCAGCGTTGATGGGTTACGGGGGGGCACCGTCTACAATGAGCAGTTCTTC	CSVDGLRGGTVYNEQFF
NA	14	TRBV15	NA	TRBJ1-2	TGTGCCACCAGCAGAGATCGGGGCAGGGGAGGCTACACCTTC	CATSRDRGRGGYTF
NA	11	TRBV28	NA	TRBJ2-1	TGTGCCAGCAGTTTTGTCTCTGAGCAGTTCTTC	CASSFVSEQFF
NA	14	TRBV5-1	NA	TRBJ2-5	TGCGCCAGCCTAAAGACGGGGCCGGAAGAGACCCAGTACTTC	CASLKTGPEETQYF
TRBD2	15	TRBV27	NA	TRBJ2-5	TGTGCCAGCAGTACCGGGACTAGCGGGAGAGAGACCCAGTACTTC	CASSTGTSGRETQYF
TRBD1	13	TRBV27	NA	TRBJ1-2	TGTGCCAGCAGCCACGGACAGGGCTATGGCTACACCTTC	CASSHGQGYGYTF
TRBD1	15	TRBV5-1	few	TRBJ2-7	TGCGCCAGCAGTCCGGGTGGCAGGGGGATCTACGAGCAGTACTTC	CASSPGGRGIYEQYF
NA	14	TRBV27	NA	TRBJ1-2	TGTGCCAGCAGTTTGTCAGGGGAGAGCTATGGCTACACCTTC	CASSLSGESYGYTF
NA	13	TRBV5-8	NA	TRBJ2-7	TGTGCCAGCAGCTTGACACTAGACTACGAGCAGTACTTC	CASSLTLDYEQYF
NA	15	TRBV6-6	NA	TRBJ2-7	TGTGCCAGCAGTTCCCCCGGTGAGGGGGGGTACGAGCAGTACTTC	CASSSPGEGGYEQYF
TRBD2	16	TRBV29-1	once	TRBJ2-2	TGCAGCGTTGAAGTCCGGAGCGGGAGTCTGCCGGGGGAGCTGTTTTTT	CSVEVRSGSLPGELFF
NA	17	TRBV9	NA	TRBJ1-3	TGTGCCAGCAGCGCCTTTCCCGGGACCAACCCTGGAAACACCATATATTTT	CASSAFPGTNPGNTIYF
TRBD2	14	TRBV27	NA	TRBJ2-7	TGTGCCAGCAGTTATAGCGGGAGGTCCTACGAGCAGTACTTC	CASSYSGRSYEQYF
TRBD2	17	TRBV5-1	NA	TRBJ2-3	TGCGCCAGCAGCTTGGGGATAGCGGGAGGGCCGACGGATACGCAGTATTTT	CASSLGIAGGPTDTQYF
NA	14	TRBV6-4	NA	TRBJ2-3	TGTGCCAGCAGTGACTCACAGCACACAGATACGCAGTATTTT	CASSDSQHTDTQYF
NA	14	TRBV7-9	NA	TRBJ2-2	TGTGCCAGCAGCATAATGGACGGTGGCGGGGAGCTGTTTTTT	CASSIMDGGGELFF